The subject of this entry is one TCR beta chain. The antigen remains unidentified. This sample was taken from a study of cytomegalovirus exposure and HLA in healthy donors. Overall study: Some 200 million T cells yielded more than 95 million unique TCR beta sequences, as an earlier analysis found.

The J segment lost 0 bases and the V segment lost 2 bases, leaving 15 bases of the junction unmatched. The CDR3 sequence is 21 residues long. CDR1 is SGHTA and CDR2 is FQGTGA in the germline V gene. The PCR ran on 60 Vbeta and 13 Jbeta primers. Profiling relied on immunoSEQ multiplex PCR, and the TCRdb table lists in-frame clones only, not all of them. In all, the sample yields about 120,000 clones. Study-wide results and limits: Most TCR sequences proved rare, with some public TCRs found in many donors. 87-base-pair reads could not separate some V segments, including TRBV6-2 and TRBV6-3. Association of a missense DCLRE1C variant with TCR beta V- and J-gene trimming was reported in a later analysis.

The sequenced sample was PBMCs. This TCR was recovered from a woman between 35 and 50 years old in good health and CMV-seropositive. J is TRBJ2-3 and V is TRBV7-3; 12 bases fit TRBD2. CDR3 DNA sequence: TGTGCCAGCAGCTTAGCCCCGGGACTAGCGGGCGGGGGGCCTAGCACAGATACGCAGTATTTT. Its protein product is CASSLAPGLAGGGPSTDTQYF.